This record concerns one T cell receptor (beta chain) sequence. The target of this receptor is not known. Per-base quality was not reported, and no clone a single base away is much larger than it. TCRbeta CDR3 regions were amplified from genomic DNA using the immunoSEQ Assay, a bias-controlled multiplex PCR. On the authors' methods: Within the assay, amplification of reference gene primers was used to estimate how many nucleated cells each sample contained. To quantify the absolute abundance of each unique TCRbeta CDR3 rearrangement, sequence reads were collapsed and filtered. Productive Simpson clonality was computed per sample as the square root of Simpson's diversity index over productive rearrangements. TCRdb's version of the immuneACCESS table is confined to in-frame rearrangements and falls short of the full clone set. An unresolved V gene accounts for under half of the shortfall where checked; the remainder is of unknown origin. V, J and clone size reflect that table, while D and trimming were determined from the DNA. For this sample the table gives a few hundred thousand clones, of which around 87% were detected only once. The ten largest clonotypes hold 2% to 2.5% of the sample.

The record originates from a study of blood T cell repertoires in COVID-19 (TCRdb year 2020). With respect to the entire study: The collaborator samples originated in the United States, Italy and Spain and spanned the acute and convalescent phases of COVID-19. The sample metadata nearly always contained a de-identified subject ID, COVID-19 status, age in years and sex. Where available, HLA class I and class II types were taken from metadata supplied by the sample provider and were not determined by assay-based typing. The material from the prospective study consisted of cDNA or gDNA derived from T cells, B-cell-depleted T cells, or PBMCs. Subjects who had been exposed to COVID-19, were actively infected with it, or had recovered from it provided the deeply sampled blood TCRbeta repertoires that made up the dataset. A freely available public database, intended as a resource for researchers studying the immune response to SARS-CoV-2, is where the repertoires were released. Samples were obtained from the ongoing ImmuneRACE study (first 160 participants) and from some 1,200 subjects provided by 6 global collaborators. General conclusions and limits of the study: The quantity of clinical and demographic metadata differed by source and by participant and was supplied without curation.

Sequences SGHVS (CDR1) and FQNEAQ (CDR2) are obtained from the germline V gene. The CDR3 sequence holds 15 residues, the cysteine and phenylalanine included. Only the CDR3 DNA stays, 45 bases, in frame from base 1. V and J are truncated by 5 bases and 2 bases respectively, leaving an intervening sequence of 14 bases. In Seattle, one collaborating source enrolled patients while the infection was active and tracked those patients longitudinally over the course of disease. Whole blood was collected in K2EDTA tubes by collaborating institutions according to the institutions' own protocols. For TCRbeta analysis, collaborators shipped samples as frozen whole blood, isolated PBMCs, or DNA extracted from either of those sample types.

The specimen sequenced was peripheral blood. The sequence links TRBV7-8 to TRBJ2-3; the D gene is perhaps TRBD2, from 6 matching bases. This TCR derives from a woman in her fifties or sixties with COVID-19, enrolled during active disease. The nucleotides are TGTGCCAGCAGCCCGGAGGGCGGCATCACAGATACGCAGTATTTT. This is translated as CASSPEGGITDTQYF.